The 21 T cell receptor beta chains below all came from one sample that was sequenced in a study of a mutant IDH1 vaccine in newly diagnosed glioma. Described time point: week 23, last vaccination. Vaccinated patients received 300 ug of mutant IDH1 20-mer peptide per dose, with topical imiquimod. These receptors have no known antigen. TCRdb's table, derived via immunoSEQ multiplex PCR, lists solely in-frame clones and lacks some. The sample has about 67,000 clones; about 87% are singletons. The sequences come from PBMCs, collected from a glioma patient whose treatment included an IDH1 peptide vaccine. The receptors stem from a man between 18 and 29 years old with glioma.

The chain couples TRBV7-9 to TRBJ2-3; 9 bases are shared with TRBD1. J was trimmed by 2 bases and V by 1 base; bases with no gene match: 4. Germline CDR1 and CDR2: SEHNR and FQNEAQ (reference sequence). CDR3 size: 16 residues. As DNA, the CDR3 is TGTGCCAGCAGCTTAGAGGGACAGGGTATCACAGATACGCAGTATTTT. As protein: CASSLEGQGITDTQYF.

In this sample, this clone turned up once. V usage is TRBV4-3 and J usage is TRBJ1-3; unclear D gene. CDR1 and CDR2 from the germline V gene are LGHNA and YSLEER. The CDR3 totals 16 residues. V lost 1 base and J 0 bases, leaving 10 bases between the germline ends. The CDR3 nucleotides read TGCGCCAGCAGCCAAGTTTTCCGGCCCTCTGGAAACACCATATATTTT. This codes for CASSQVFRPSGNTIYF.

V usage is TRBV5-6 and J usage is TRBJ2-5, with D uncertain. The germline V gene encodes CDR1 SGHDT and CDR2 YYEEEE. This CDR3 has 17 residues. Trimming took off 0 bases at V and 4 bases at J, with 19 bases between the two ends. CDR3 sequence (DNA): TGTGCCAGCAGCTTGGAAGGTCTGGGCCCCGAGAGAGAGACCCAGTACTTC. It specifies CASSLEGLGPERETQYF.

The rearrangement uses TRBV6-1 and TRBJ2-1; 7 nucleotides match TRBD1. The germline V gene has CDR1 MNHNS and CDR2 SASEGT. V dropped 6 bases and J dropped 4; count of bases not matched to a gene: 6. This CDR3 is built from 14 residues. The DNA of the CDR3 is TGTGCCAGCAGATTCGGGACAGCTTACAATGAGCAGTTCTTC. It codes for CASRFGTAYNEQFF.

The chain is built from TRBV18 and TRBJ2-3; a weak D match, TRBD2 (6 bases). This CDR3 contains 15 residues. CDR1 is KGHSH and CDR2 is LQKENI in the germline V gene. The germline V and J ends were trimmed by 1 base and 2 bases, with 10 bases remaining between them. This CDR3 is CASSPRRGDTDTQYF. For the CDR3, the DNA is TGTGCCAGCTCACCACGGAGGGGCGACACAGATACGCAGTATTTT.

The V gene is TRBV6-1, the J gene TRBJ1-5; TRBD1 agrees at 7 bases. The ends lost 3 bases at V and 1 base at J; junction bases unmatched: 15. Germline V CDR1 and CDR2: MNHNS, SASEGT. The CDR3 is 19 amino acids. In nucleotides, the CDR3 is TGTGCCAGCAGTGAGGGGGTAGGGGGCTTATTGAGAAGCAATCAGCCCCAGCATTTT. Its protein product is CASSEGVGGLLRSNQPQHF.

This chain connects TRBV27 to TRBJ2-3, with D possibly matching TRBD2 (6 bases). CDR1 and CDR2 from the germline V gene are MNHEY and SMNVEV (reference sequence). V lost 2 bases and J 0 bases, leaving 15 bases between the germline ends. The CDR3 length is 17 residues. The CDR3 bases are TGTGCCAGCAGTTTAGATTACGGGAGAGCTAGCACAGATACGCAGTATTTT. It specifies CASSLDYGRASTDTQYF.

Only a few counts were recorded for this clone. The chain employs TRBV21-1 and TRBJ2-3. TRBV21-1 is listed as a pseudogene. There are 11 residues in the CDR3. CDR3 loop: CASSSRDAQYF. The DNA of the CDR3 is TGTGCCAGCAGCAGCCGGGACGCTCAGTATTTT.

The chain employs TRBV19 and TRBJ1-5, with 8 bases matching TRBD1. The V gene's germline CDR1 is LNHDA and CDR2 SQIVND (reference sequence). This CDR3 spans 16 amino acids. Trimming took 1 base from V and 6 from J; bases not matched to a gene: 8. CDR3 nucleotides: TGTGCCAGTAGTATAGCGAGCAGGGGGCTCGTTCAGCCCCAGCATTTT. Translating it yields CASSIASRGLVQPQHF.

The chain has TRBV21-1 and TRBJ1-1. TRBV21-1 is an annotated pseudogene. This CDR3 comprises 14 residues. DNA of the CDR3: TGTGCCAGCAGCATCCTACACGGAGTGCCTGAAGCTTTCTTT. Protein sequence: CASSILHGVPEAFF.

In its sample, this clone was seen once. The gene calls are TRBV7-8 and TRBJ1-2, with D tentatively TRBD1 (6 bases). V was cut by 1 base and J by 5 bases, with 14 bases left in between. CDR3 length equals 15 residues. Germline values: CDR1 SGHVS, CDR2 FQNEAQ. CDR3 amino acids: CASSLVGAGGYGYTF. DNA for the CDR3: TGTGCCAGCAGCTTAGTGGGGGCAGGAGGATATGGCTACACCTTC. The variable domain in full, with the rest retrieved from reference TRBV7-8 and TRBJ1-2, is GAGVSQSPRYKVAKRGQDVALRCDPISGHVSLFWYQQALGQGPEFLTYFQNEAQLDKSGLPSDRFFAERPEGSVSTLKIQRTQQEDSAVYLCASSLVGAGGYGYTFGSGTRLTVV.

This chain joins TRBV28 and TRBJ1-2; D gene ambiguous. The germline CDR1 and CDR2 sequences are MDHEN and SYDVKM. The V gene lost 3 bases and the J gene lost 0 bases, with 8 bases spanning the gap. The CDR3 extends over 14 amino acids. The CDR3 coding sequence is TGTGCCAGCAGTTTGCCGGGATCTAACTATGGCTACACCTTC. Amino acids: CASSLPGSNYGYTF.

The chain couples TRBV6-5 to TRBJ1-4; D is perhaps TRBD1 (5 bases). The V gene's germline CDR1 is MNHEY and CDR2 SVGAGI. Trimming took off 4 bases at V and 5 bases at J, with 8 bases between the two ends. The CDR3 spans 13 residues. The CDR3 region is CASSLRGNEKLFF. The CDR3 DNA reads TGTGCCAGCAGTTTAAGGGGAAATGAAAAACTGTTTTTT.

The J gene is TRBJ2-1, the V gene TRBV7-8; tentative D call: TRBD2 (7 bases). The V end was cut by 5 bases, the J end by 8 bases, with 22 bases between. Germline V CDR1 and CDR2: SGHVS, FQNEAQ. This CDR3 has 16 amino acids. The CDR3 nucleotides are TGTGCCAGCAGCCCCGTGGGGGGGCACTTGATCGATGAGCAGTTCTTC. As protein: CASSPVGGHLIDEQFF.

The chain carries TRBV19 and TRBJ2-1; D is perhaps TRBD2 (6 bases). V lost 3 bases and J 7 bases, leaving 19 bases between the germline ends. This CDR3 comprises 16 residues. CDR1 LNHDA and CDR2 SQIVND come from the germline V gene (reference sequence). The CDR3 bases are TGTGCCAGTAGTATGCTCAGGTTGGGGGGTCGAAATGAGCAGTTCTTC. Its protein is CASSMLRLGGRNEQFF.

The chain couples TRBV19 to TRBJ1-1; the D is unclear. The V gene lost 4 bases and the J gene lost 1 base, with 16 bases spanning the gap. The CDR3 is 16 amino acids. CDR1 LNHDA and CDR2 SQIVND come from the germline V gene (reference sequence). The CDR3 loop reads CASSTSPTRGNTEAFF. The CDR3 region has the DNA TGTGCCAGTAGTACCTCACCAACACGGGGGAACACTGAAGCTTTCTTT. Full variable domain (rest looked up from reference TRBV19 and TRBJ1-1): DGGITQSPKYLFRKEGQNVTLSCEQNLNHDAMYWYRQDPGQGLRLIYYSQIVNDFQKGDIAEGYSVSREKKESFPLTVTSAQKNPTAFYLCASSTSPTRGNTEAFFGQGTRLTVV.

The count of this clone is one. The rearrangement joins TRBV27 to TRBJ1-5, with no clear D. The CDR3 contains 18 residues. V gave up 7 bases and J gave up 3 bases, with 25 bases separating them. Germline loops: CDR1 MNHEY, CDR2 SMNVEV (reference sequence). The CDR3 spells CASTPRFGQPPSNQPQHF. In DNA form, the CDR3 reads TGTGCCAGCACCCCTCGATTTGGCCAGCCTCCATCCAATCAGCCCCAGCATTTT.

The chain combines TRBV6-4 with TRBJ1-2; D perhaps matches TRBD1 (5 bases). CDR1 and CDR2 (germline): MRHNA, SNTAGT. V was shortened by 2 bases and J by 2 bases, with 6 bases between the two germline ends. The CDR3 is 13 amino acids. DNA for the CDR3: TGTGCCAGCAGTGACGGGGGAAACTATGGCTACACCTTC. It specifies CASSDGGNYGYTF.

The gene calls are TRBV5-6 and TRBJ1-1; D is ambiguous. The CDR3 is 13 residues long. CDR1 is SGHDT and CDR2 is YYEEEE in the germline V gene. V was clipped by 4 bases and J by 4 bases, with 11 bases between them. The CDR3 region is CASSAGSLTEAFF. The DNA for the CDR3 is TGTGCCAGCAGCGCTGGTAGCCTCACTGAAGCTTTCTTT.

This clone was found once. The chain couples TRBV27 to TRBJ2-7, with D possibly being TRBD2 (6 bases). Looked up from germline, CDR1 is MNHEY and CDR2 is SMNVEV (reference sequence). This CDR3 has 13 amino acids. Trimming pared 8 bases from V and 1 base from J, leaving 12 bases between. CDR3 residues: CASHSGDSYEQYF. As DNA, the CDR3 is TGTGCCAGCCACTCGGGGGATTCCTACGAGCAGTACTTC.

The chain joins TRBV7-2 to TRBJ1-2, with D possibly TRBD1 on 6 matching bases. Trimming pared 1 base from V and 4 bases from J, leaving 16 bases between. The CDR3 has 16 residues. Germline assignment: CDR1 SGHTA and CDR2 FQGNSA. The CDR3: CASSLGSVGGAYGYTF. In DNA form, the CDR3 reads TGTGCCAGCAGCTTAGGGTCCGTAGGGGGGGCCTATGGCTACACCTTC.